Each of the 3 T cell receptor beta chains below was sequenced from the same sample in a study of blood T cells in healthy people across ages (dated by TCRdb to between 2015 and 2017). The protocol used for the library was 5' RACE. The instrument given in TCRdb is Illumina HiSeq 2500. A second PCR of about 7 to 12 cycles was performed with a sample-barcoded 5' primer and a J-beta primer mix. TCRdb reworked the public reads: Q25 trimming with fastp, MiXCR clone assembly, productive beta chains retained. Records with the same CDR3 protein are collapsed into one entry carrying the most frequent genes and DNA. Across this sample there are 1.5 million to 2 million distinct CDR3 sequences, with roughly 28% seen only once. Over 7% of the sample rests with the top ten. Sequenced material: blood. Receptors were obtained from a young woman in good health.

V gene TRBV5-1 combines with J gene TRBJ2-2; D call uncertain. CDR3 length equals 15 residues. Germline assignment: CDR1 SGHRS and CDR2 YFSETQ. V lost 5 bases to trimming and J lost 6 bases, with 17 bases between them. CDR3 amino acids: CASSKGYAEPGELFF. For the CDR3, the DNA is TGCGCCAGCAGTAAGGGCTACGCTGAGCCCGGGGAGCTGTTTTTT. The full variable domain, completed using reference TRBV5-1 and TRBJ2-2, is KAGVTQTPRYLIKTRGQQVTLSCSPISGHRSVSWYQQTPGQGLQFLFEYFSETQRNKGNFPGRFSGRQFSNSRSEMNVSTLELGDSALYLCASSKGYAEPGELFFGEGSRLTVL.

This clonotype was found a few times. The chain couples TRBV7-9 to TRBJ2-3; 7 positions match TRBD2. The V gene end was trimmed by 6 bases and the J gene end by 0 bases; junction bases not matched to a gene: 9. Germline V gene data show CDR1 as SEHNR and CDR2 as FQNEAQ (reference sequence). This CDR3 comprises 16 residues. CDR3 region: CASRHELAPSTDTQYF. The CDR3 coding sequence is TGTGCCAGCAGACACGAACTAGCGCCCAGCACAGATACGCAGTATTTT.

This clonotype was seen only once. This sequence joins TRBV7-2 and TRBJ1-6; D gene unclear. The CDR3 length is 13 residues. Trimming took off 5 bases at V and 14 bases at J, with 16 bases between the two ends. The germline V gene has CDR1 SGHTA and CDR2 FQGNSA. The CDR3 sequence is CASSPVPEGALHF. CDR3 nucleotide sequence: TGTGCCAGCAGCCCGGTGCCCGAGGGAGCCCTCCACTTT.